This T cell receptor (beta chain) was documented in a study of blood T cell repertoires in COVID-19. The data were produced by immunoSEQ multiplex PCR, yet TCRdb's version contains in-frame clones alone and is incomplete. The table shows 150,000 to 250,000 clones, with approximately 90% occurring only once. Between the trimmed V and J ends, which lost 5 bases and 3 bases, there was a span of 7 bases. This CDR3 comprises 12 residues. The receptor comes from a young woman who had recovered from COVID-19. The chain is built from TRBV12-3 or TRBV12-4 and TRBJ1-1; TRBD1 is a possible D gene (6 bases). Source material: PBMCs or T cells enriched from blood (not recorded which). The DNA of the CDR3 is TGTGCCAGCAGTACAGGGTACACTGAAGCTTTCTTT. This gives the protein CASSTGYTEAFF.